The next 5 T cell receptor beta chains were all read from a single sample in a study of blood T cell repertoires in COVID-19. Here immunoSEQ multiplex PCR was the method, and the copy in TCRdb shows in-frame clones only, minus some. The repertoire holds about 150,000 clones, with more than 65% as singletons. Source material: peripheral blood. The receptors come from a woman older than 75 with acute or convalescent COVID-19.

This clone was counted a few times. V and J are TRBV2 and TRBJ1-5; D perhaps matches TRBD1 (5 bases). V lost 4 bases to trimming and J lost 6 bases, with 7 bases between them. The germline V gene has CDR1 SNHLY and CDR2 FYNNEI. This CDR3 contains 12 residues. The DNA of the CDR3 is TGTGCCAGCAGTGGCACAGGTCAGCCCCAGCATTTT. Translation: CASSGTGQPQHF.

This clone is a singleton in its sample. The V and J genes are TRBV10-1 and TRBJ2-5; 7 bases map to TRBD2. The germline V gene has CDR1 WNHNN and CDR2 SYGVQD (reference sequence). V was pared by 5 bases and J by 2 bases, with 5 bases of the junction left unmatched. CDR3 length: 14 amino acids. The DNA for the CDR3 is TGCGCCAGCAGTACGGGGGGACCTCAAGAGACCCAGTACTTC. It encodes CASSTGGPQETQYF.

The V call is TRBV7-8, the J call TRBJ1-2; D is perhaps TRBD1 (5 bases). The CDR3 runs 16 residues. Trimming cost V 4 bases and J 6 bases, with 21 bases left between them. Germline V gives CDR1 SGHVS, CDR2 FQNEAQ. The CDR3 sequence: CASSSGWGGPLDGYTF. CDR3 sequence (DNA): TGTGCCAGCAGCTCCGGGTGGGGCGGCCCCTTGGATGGCTACACCTTC.

The chain has TRBV4-2 and TRBJ2-3, with 13 bases identical to TRBD2. The CDR3 contains 17 residues. Unmatched junction bases numbered 9, after V lost 4 bases and J lost 5 bases. CDR1 is LGHNA, CDR2 YNFKEQ, per germline. CDR3 nucleotides: TGTGCCAGCAGCCGGAGGCAGACTAGCGGGGGGTTAGATACGCAGTATTTT. This translates into CASSRRQTSGGLDTQYF.

The chain recombines TRBV7-2 with TRBJ2-1; 11 nucleotides agree with TRBD1. The CDR3 consists of 15 residues. CDR1 and CDR2 (germline): SGHTA, FQGNSA. The J segment lost 7 bases and the V segment lost 4 bases, leaving 6 bases of the junction unmatched. CDR3 residues: CASSSDRGRGNEQFF. The CDR3, as DNA: TGTGCCAGCAGCTCGGACAGGGGGCGCGGGAATGAGCAGTTCTTC.